This T cell receptor beta chain emerged from a study of PD-1 blockade in classical Hodgkin lymphoma. Study results and limitations: Newly diagnosed patients had diversity similar to the baseline diversity of complete responders. Patients who began taking nivolumab under 1 year after ASCT were left out.

Time point denoted: cycle 4 day 1 (C4D1), after less than seven weeks of nivolumab. Relapse after autologous stem cell transplantation occurred in every patient, and brentuximab vedotin exposure varied. Complete response, partial response or progressive disease constituted the best responses recorded. Clones were read by immunoSEQ multiplex PCR, and TCRdb kept only the in-frame ones, dropping some. Found here are 20,000 to 25,000 clones, roughly three quarters of them singletons; the top ten hold 7.2%. The CDR3 is 14 residues long. V was clipped by 5 bases and J by 1 base, with 12 bases between them. Germline V gives CDR1 SGHNT, CDR2 YYREEE (reference sequence). A remark on this clone: Its antigen is still unknown.

The clonotype originates from a human donor with classical Hodgkin lymphoma. The chain recombines TRBV5-4 with TRBJ1-1, with no clear D. The specimen was peripheral blood mononuclear cells (PBMCs), collected before the fourth cycle of nivolumab. CDR3 region: CASRNPDPNTEAFF. The DNA of the CDR3 is TGTGCCAGCAGAAACCCGGACCCGAACACTGAAGCTTTCTTT.